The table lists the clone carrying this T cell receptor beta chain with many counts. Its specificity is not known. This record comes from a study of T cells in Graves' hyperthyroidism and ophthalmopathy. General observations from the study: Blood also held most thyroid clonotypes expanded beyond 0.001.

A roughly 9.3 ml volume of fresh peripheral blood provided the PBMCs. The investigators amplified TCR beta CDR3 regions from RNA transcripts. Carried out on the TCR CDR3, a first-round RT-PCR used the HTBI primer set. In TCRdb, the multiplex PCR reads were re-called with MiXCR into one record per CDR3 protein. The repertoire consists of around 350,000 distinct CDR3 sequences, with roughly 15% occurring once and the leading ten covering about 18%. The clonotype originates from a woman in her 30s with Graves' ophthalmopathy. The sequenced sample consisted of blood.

The CDR3 bases are TGTGCCAGCAGTTTCGCTCGGAACCAAGAGACCCAGTACTTC. Translation gives CASSFARNQETQYF. The chain links TRBV12-3 or TRBV12-4 to TRBJ2-5; no definite D call. The CDR3 is 14 residues long. V was shortened by 3 bases and J by 0 bases, with 8 bases between the two germline ends.